These 29 T cell receptor beta chains came from one sample sequenced in a study of naive and memory T cell subsets (dated 2017 in TCRdb). Their antigens are not known. Study-wide findings and limitations: A few larger clonotypes were present in naive repertoires, especially CD8 naive repertoires, and these clonotypes were possibly memory cells re-expressing CD45RA.

To prepare the library, UMI-ligation and nested PCR was applied. The instrument given in TCRdb is Illumina MiSeq. The beta constant-region primer consisted of an equimolar mixture of two oligonucleotides that together covered TRBC1 and TRBC2. The ligated cDNA went through four rounds of PCR with nested alpha and beta constant-region primers together with the SP2 primer. TCRdb itself trimmed the public reads at Q25 with fastp, ran MiXCR and retained productive beta chains. Here each entry gathers all rows of one CDR3 protein and keeps the most common genes and DNA. This sample has under 150,000 distinct CDR3 sequences in its table, and approximately 21% of those were observed once. Of the sample, around 0.63% falls within the top ten clones. The specimen was naive CD8+ T cells from blood. The cell subset or site label here, explained by the study, means: naive T cells, CD45RA high CD27+. These TCRs come from a human donor in good health.

This clonotype was found a few times. The chain combines TRBV9 with TRBJ2-3, with TRBD2 as a possible D gene (5 bases). The CDR3 has 15 amino acids. Between the trimmed V and J ends, which lost 3 bases and 6 bases, there was a span of 17 bases. Germline lookup yields CDR1 SGDLS and CDR2 YYNGEE. The DNA of the CDR3 is TGTGCCAGCAGCGCGGCACTTAAAGGGAGCGATACGCAGTATTTT. Translation: CASSAALKGSDTQYF.

In its sample, this clonotype was seen a few times. The chain is built from TRBV28 and TRBJ2-7; TRBD1 matches 7 bases. With 2 bases clipped from V and 1 base from J, the junction kept 5 bases outside the gene matches. Germline assignment: CDR1 MDHEN and CDR2 SYDVKM. The CDR3 consists of 15 residues. The CDR3 coding sequence is TGTGCCAGCAGTTTAAGAGGGGGCAGATCCTACGAGCAGTACTTC. Amino acid sequence: CASSLRGGRSYEQYF. The full variable domain, its missing parts supplied by reference TRBV28 and TRBJ2-7, is DVKVTQSSRYLVKRTGEKVFLECVQDMDHENMFWYRQDPGLGLRLIYFSYDVKMKEKGDIPEGYSVSREKKERFSLILESASTNQTSMYLCASSLRGGRSYEQYFGPGTRLTVT.

The chain combines TRBV7-9 with TRBJ2-7, with 9 bases lining up with TRBD2. Germline V gene lookup returns CDR1 SEHNR and CDR2 FQNEAQ (reference sequence). V was clipped by 5 bases and J by 3 bases; unmatched bases: 8. The CDR3 has 15 residues. Here the CDR3 reads CASSPVLAGNYEQYF. As DNA, the CDR3 is TGTGCCAGCAGCCCTGTTCTAGCGGGAAACTACGAGCAGTACTTC.

In DNA form, the CDR3 reads TGTGCCAGCAGCTTAACGGGAGGGCCCTTAGATACGCAGTATTTT. It translates to CASSLTGGPLDTQYF. This chain connects TRBV7-3 to TRBJ2-3; 7 bases align to TRBD2. Germline V gene sequence: CDR1 SGHTA, CDR2 FQGTGA. The V segment lost 0 bases and the J segment 5 bases; nucleotides outside the gene matches: 5. The CDR3 consists of 15 residues.

The chain carries TRBV29-1 and TRBJ2-7; D might be TRBD2 (5 bases). The CDR3 loop spans 12 amino acids. The germline CDR1 and CDR2 sequences are SQVTM and ANQGSEA. V shed 6 bases and J shed 3 bases, with 12 bases lying between them. CDR3 protein: CSVDDEGYEQYF. Here the CDR3 DNA reads TGCAGCGTCGATGATGAGGGCTACGAGCAGTACTTC.

This clonotype was recorded a few times. This chain uses TRBV5-1 with TRBJ2-1; no reliable D call. The V end was cut by 1 base, the J end by 9 bases, with 11 bases between. CDR1 is SGHRS and CDR2 is YFSETQ in the germline V gene. This CDR3 comprises 13 residues. CDR3 region: CASSLPTAGEQFF. CDR3 DNA: TGCGCCAGCAGCTTGCCAACGGCCGGTGAGCAGTTCTTC.

This clonotype turned up a few times. V and J are TRBV6-1 and TRBJ2-3; D remains unclear. The CDR3 runs 13 residues. Trimming took off 2 bases at V and 6 bases at J, with 9 bases between the two ends. The germline CDR1 and CDR2 sequences are MNHNS and SASEGT. The CDR3 DNA reads TGTGCCAGCAGTGAAACCCTGGGGGATACGCAGTATTTT. It encodes CASSETLGDTQYF.

This clonotype was observed a few times. The chain links TRBV9 to TRBJ2-5, with 10 bases that match TRBD1. Per the germline V gene, CDR1 is SGDLS and CDR2 is YYNGEE. The CDR3 contains 15 residues. The trim removed 4 bases at V and 1 base at J, leaving 4 bases unmatched. DNA of the CDR3: TGTGCCAGCAGCACAGGACAGGGGGGCCAAGAGACCCAGTACTTC. Translating it yields CASSTGQGGQETQYF.

This chain joins TRBV28 and TRBJ2-7; either TRBD1 or TRBD2 may supply D (7 bases each). The V gene lost 6 bases and the J gene lost 3 bases, with 12 bases spanning the gap. The CDR3 spans 13 residues. Germline V lookup: CDR1 MDHEN, CDR2 SYDVKM. The CDR3: CASSRGGVYEQYF. CDR3 nucleotides: TGTGCCAGCAGCAGGGGGGGAGTCTACGAGCAGTACTTC.

This chain joins TRBV29-1 and TRBJ2-1; 9 nucleotides match TRBD2. CDR3 length: 15 residues. The junction had 5 bases not matched to a gene; V was cut back by 3 bases and J by 2 bases. The germline V gene encodes CDR1 SQVTM and CDR2 ANQGSEA. CDR3 coding DNA: TGCAGCGTTGAGTCTCGCGGGAGGGCCTACAATGAGCAGTTCTTC. It yields the protein CSVESRGRAYNEQFF.

The CDR3 nucleotides read TGTGCCAGCAGTTTATCACAGGGTTTAGGCTCCTATGGCTACACCTTC. Translating gives CASSLSQGLGSYGYTF. This chain uses TRBV27 with TRBJ1-2; possible D gene TRBD1, 6 bases. Per the germline V gene, CDR1 is MNHEY and CDR2 is SMNVEV (reference sequence). The CDR3 totals 16 residues. Trimming removed 0 bases from V and 4 bases from J, with 15 bases in between.

The chain links TRBV5-1 to TRBJ2-7; 9 bases are shared with TRBD1. Germline V lookup: CDR1 SGHRS, CDR2 YFSETQ. The CDR3 has 13 residues. The V and J ends lost 8 bases and 5 bases, in that order; junction bases with no gene match: 8. CDR3 in DNA: TGCGCCAGTTCCGGGACAGGGTACCACGAGCAGTACTTC. This translates into CASSGTGYHEQYF.

The chain links TRBV27 to TRBJ2-7; D ambiguous. This CDR3 has 14 amino acids. Trimming left V 2 bases short and J 1 base short, with 9 bases between. Per germline, CDR1 MNHEY and CDR2 SMNVEV (reference sequence). CDR3 protein: CASSLILGSYEQYF. CDR3 sequence (DNA): TGTGCCAGCAGTTTAATTCTAGGGTCCTACGAGCAGTACTTC.

This clonotype was seen a handful of times. The chain joins TRBV29-1 to TRBJ2-1, with D tentatively TRBD2 (6 bases). The ends were cut back, 0 bases at V and 2 bases at J, with 14 bases in the middle. Germline-derived CDR1 and CDR2 are SQVTM and ANQGSEA. The CDR3 contains 16 residues. Here the CDR3 DNA reads TGCAGCGTTGAAGATCCGCTAGCGACAACCTACAATGAGCAGTTCTTC. This codes for CSVEDPLATTYNEQFF.

This clonotype has just a few counts. V usage is TRBV4-1 and J usage is TRBJ1-2; weak D call: TRBD1 (5 bases). The CDR3 has 15 residues. The V end lost 3 bases, the J end lost 4 bases, and 15 bases lay between the germline ends. Germline CDR1 is MGHRA and CDR2 is YSYEKL. The CDR3 spells CASSQLGGGTYGYTF. The CDR3 DNA is TGCGCCAGCAGCCAGCTGGGTGGGGGGACCTATGGCTACACCTTC.

This chain uses TRBV27 with TRBJ2-3; 7 bases match TRBD2. The CDR3 runs to 12 residues. V shed 9 bases and J 3 bases; nucleotides not matched to a gene: 3. The germline gives CDR1 MNHEY, CDR2 SMNVEV (reference sequence). Written as DNA, the CDR3 is TGTGCCAGTGGACTAGGTACAGATACGCAGTATTTT. Protein: CASGLGTDTQYF.

The genes are TRBV3-1 and TRBJ2-1; D not resolved. The CDR3 length is 13 residues. With 0 bases removed from V and 9 bases from J, the gap between germline ends came to 9 bases. The germline gives CDR1 LGHDT, CDR2 YNNKEL (reference sequence). CDR3 DNA: TGTGCCAGCAGCCAAGATTCCGATAGTGAGCAGTTCTTC. This translates into CASSQDSDSEQFF.

The chain employs TRBV19 and TRBJ1-2; tentative D call: TRBD1 (6 bases). There are 13 residues in the CDR3. Per the germline V gene, CDR1 is LNHDA and CDR2 is SQIVND (reference sequence). V was pared by 3 bases and J by 4 bases, with 9 bases between. Here the CDR3 DNA reads TGTGCCAGTAGTATCGGACAGTTCTATGGCTACACCTTC. It is translated as CASSIGQFYGYTF. The complete variable domain, with remaining parts taken from reference TRBV19 and TRBJ1-2, reads DGGITQSPKYLFRKEGQNVTLSCEQNLNHDAMYWYRQDPGQGLRLIYYSQIVNDFQKGDIAEGYSVSREKKESFPLTVTSAQKNPTAFYLCASSIGQFYGYTFGSGTRLTVV.

The table lists this clonotype with many counts. The chain links TRBV28 to TRBJ2-7; D is possibly TRBD2 (6 bases). V shed 3 bases and J shed 0 bases, with 9 bases lying between them. In germline, CDR1 is MDHEN, CDR2 SYDVKM. CDR3 length equals 14 residues. For the CDR3, the DNA is TGTGCCAGCAGTTTGGCGGGGAGCTCCTACGAGCAGTACTTC. It encodes CASSLAGSSYEQYF.

The rearrangement uses TRBV3-1 and TRBJ2-7; a weak D match, TRBD2 (6 bases). V lost 2 bases, J lost 1 base, and 18 bases lay in between. Germline CDR1 reads LGHDT; CDR2 reads YNNKEL (reference sequence). This CDR3 has 17 residues. The CDR3 DNA reads TGTGCCAGCAGCCAAAGGGCCTGGGGGGAACTGTCCTACGAGCAGTACTTC. This encodes CASSQRAWGELSYEQYF.

The chain combines TRBV4-3 with TRBJ2-5; 9 nucleotides match TRBD1. Germline-derived CDR1 and CDR2 are LGHNA and YSLEER. The CDR3 totals 15 residues. Trimming cost V 4 bases and J 2 bases; bases outside gene matches: 5. CDR3 sequence reads: CASSPLGQGQETQYF. CDR3 in DNA: TGCGCCAGCAGCCCATTGGGACAGGGACAAGAGACCCAGTACTTC.

This clonotype was counted between two and nine times. V gene TRBV18 combines with J gene TRBJ2-2, with D tentatively TRBD2 (6 bases). There are 14 residues in the CDR3. Trimming removed 2 bases from V and 5 bases from J, with 9 bases in between. Germline lookup yields CDR1 KGHSH and CDR2 LQKENI. CDR3 amino acids: CASSPGTQTGELFF. The CDR3 coding sequence is TGTGCCAGCTCACCAGGGACTCAAACCGGGGAGCTGTTTTTT.

This clonotype has only a few counts. The chain joins TRBV12-3 or TRBV12-4 to TRBJ2-3, with 14 bases matching TRBD2. J lost 6 bases, V lost 1 base, and 6 bases had no gene match. CDR3 size: 17 residues. The CDR3 nucleotides read TGTGCCAGCAGTTTAGTACCCGGGACTAGCGGGAGTGATACGCAGTATTTT. Its protein is CASSLVPGTSGSDTQYF.

CDR3 region: CASSSGTSNQPQHF. In DNA, the CDR3 is TGCGCCAGCAGCTCCGGGACAAGCAATCAGCCCCAGCATTTT. The V gene is TRBV5-1, the J gene TRBJ1-5, with D maybe TRBD1 (6 bases). Germline-derived CDR1 and CDR2 are SGHRS and YFSETQ. This CDR3 has 14 amino acids. The V and J ends lost 3 bases and 1 base respectively, with 8 bases between them.

This clonotype was seen ten or more times. V is TRBV14 and J is TRBJ2-7, with D perhaps matching TRBD1 (5 bases). V was cut by 2 bases and J by 1 base, with 15 bases left in between. CDR1 is SGHDN and CDR2 is FVKESK in the germline V gene. The CDR3 covers 16 residues. DNA for the CDR3: TGTGCCAGCAGCCAAAGGGCAGGGCTCGATTCCTACGAGCAGTACTTC. Protein sequence: CASSQRAGLDSYEQYF.

This chain uses TRBV28 with TRBJ1-6; the match to TRBD1 covers 9 bases. The CDR3 is made up of 15 amino acids. V lost 7 bases, J lost 9 bases, and 10 bases stayed unmatched. CDR1 and CDR2 from the germline V gene are MDHEN and SYDVKM. The CDR3 spells CASTLQGASGSPLHF. Here the CDR3 DNA reads TGTGCCAGCACCCTACAGGGGGCATCGGGTTCACCCCTCCACTTT. The variable domain in full, completed from reference TRBV28 and TRBJ1-6, reads DVKVTQSSRYLVKRTGEKVFLECVQDMDHENMFWYRQDPGLGLRLIYFSYDVKMKEKGDIPEGYSVSREKKERFSLILESASTNQTSMYLCASTLQGASGSPLHFGNGTRLTVT.

CDR3 DNA: TGCGCCAGCAGCCAAGACGCAGGGGAGGATGAGCAGTTCTTC. This gives the protein CASSQDAGEDEQFF. The chain carries TRBV4-1 and TRBJ2-1, with D tentatively TRBD1 or TRBD2 (6 bases each). The CDR3 has 14 residues. V was cut by 0 bases and J by 8 bases, with 11 bases left in between. The V gene's germline CDR1 is MGHRA and CDR2 YSYEKL.

There are a few counts of this clonotype. This chain links TRBV19 with TRBJ1-1; D call uncertain. The length of the CDR3 is 13 residues. V shed 0 bases and J shed 8 bases, with 10 bases lying between them. Germline V gene lookup returns CDR1 LNHDA and CDR2 SQIVND (reference sequence). CDR3 protein: CASSIEIDGEAFF. The CDR3, as DNA: TGTGCCAGTAGTATAGAGATTGACGGAGAAGCTTTCTTT.

In its sample, this clonotype was seen a few times. This rearrangement joins TRBV29-1 to TRBJ2-7, with D tentatively TRBD1 (7 bases). V lost 3 bases, J lost 2 bases, and 14 bases lay in between. The germline gives CDR1 SQVTM, CDR2 ANQGSEA. The CDR3 totals 14 residues. The CDR3 bases are TGCAGCGTTGATGGGGGGACAGAGCCCTACGAGCAGTACTTC. The encoded protein is CSVDGGTEPYEQYF.